This record concerns one T cell receptor (beta chain) sequence. The antigen remains unidentified. The read gets to within 3 residues of the CDR3 end, and the germline J gene fills in the rest. The method was immunoSEQ multiplex PCR; TCRdb's version includes in-frame clones alone and lacks a portion of them. This listing includes approximately 44,000 clones. CDR1 and CDR2 (germline): SGHTA, FQGTGA. After removal of 0 bases from V and 3 bases from J, the junction contained 9 bases not matched to a gene. The CDR3 extends over 19 amino acids. The data are from a study of T cells in women clearing cervical HPV infection. Study results and caveats: Controls had more TRBV6-7 (approximately 0.16%) than cases (roughly 0.11%).

The chain recombines TRBV7-3 with TRBJ2-3, with 13 nucleotides matching TRBD2. Specimen: blood buffy coat. This clonotype was sampled from a woman between 18 and 69 years old with a cervical HPV16 infection that either progressed to CIN3+ or cleared (not recorded which). CDR3 DNA, as far as it was read: TGTGCCAGCAGCTTAACCGTTGGGACTAGCGGGAAAGGGACAGATACG. Translating it yields CASSLTVGTSGKGTDT. The whole CDR3 sequence reads CASSLTVGTSGKGTDTQYF.